Sequencing of this T cell receptor beta chain was carried out in a study of CD4 and CD8 cells across lung adenocarcinoma regions. Donors had localized lung adenocarcinoma, a non-small cell lung cancer. Using its own MiXCR run on the PCR reads, TCRdb lists one record per CDR3 protein. Of 3,000 to 4,000 distinct CDR3 sequences listed, around two thirds are singletons. Germline CDR1 and CDR2: MNHNS and SASEGT. The CDR3 is 14 residues long. The V end was cut by 8 bases, the J end by 0 bases, with 14 bases between. This receptor was obtained from a male donor with lung adenocarcinoma. The CD4 and CD8 labels of this study may be unreliable. Sequenced sample: CD4+ T cells from the margin of a lung tumor. This chain links TRBV6-1 with TRBJ2-7, with D possibly TRBD2 on 6 matching bases. The CDR3 here is CASRGFGSSYEQYF. In DNA, the CDR3 is TGTGCCAGCCGGGGGTTTGGGAGCTCCTACGAGCAGTACTTC.